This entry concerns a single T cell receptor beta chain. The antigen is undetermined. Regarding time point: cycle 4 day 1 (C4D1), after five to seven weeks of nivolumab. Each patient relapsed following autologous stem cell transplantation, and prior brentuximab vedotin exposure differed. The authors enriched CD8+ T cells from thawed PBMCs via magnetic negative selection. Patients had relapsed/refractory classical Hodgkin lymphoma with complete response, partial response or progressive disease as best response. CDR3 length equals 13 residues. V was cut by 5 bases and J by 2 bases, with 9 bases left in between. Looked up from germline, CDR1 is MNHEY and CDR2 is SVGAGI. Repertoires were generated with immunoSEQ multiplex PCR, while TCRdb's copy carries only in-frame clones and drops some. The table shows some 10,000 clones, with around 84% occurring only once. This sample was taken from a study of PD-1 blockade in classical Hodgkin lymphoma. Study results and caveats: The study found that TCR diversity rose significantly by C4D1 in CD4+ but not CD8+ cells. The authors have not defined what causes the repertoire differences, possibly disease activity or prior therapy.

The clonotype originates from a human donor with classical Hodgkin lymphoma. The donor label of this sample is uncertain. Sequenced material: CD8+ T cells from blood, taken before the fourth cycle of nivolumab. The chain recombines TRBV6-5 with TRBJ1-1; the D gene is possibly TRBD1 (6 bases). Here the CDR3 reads CASSAQGNTEAFF. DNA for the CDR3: TGTGCCAGCAGTGCACAGGGAAACACTGAAGCTTTCTTT.